This is a list of T cell receptor beta chains from one sample in a study of regulatory T cells in long-lasting Graves disease. TCRdb analysed the multiplex PCR reads with MiXCR anew, one entry per CDR3 protein. Of around 460,000 distinct CDR3 sequences in the sample, 22% are singletons; the top ten hold around 14%. Sample: peripheral blood mononuclear cells (PBMCs), taken when the disease was refractory, from a patient treated with antithyroid drugs. These receptors all stem from a female donor with Graves disease. The CDR3 runs from the conserved cysteine through the conserved F or W. The D gene is left open where the match is weak. Where a row states a size, it is once, few, many or the class of an expanded clone; other rows omit it.

CDR3 length: 14; V gene: TRBV6-6; J gene: TRBJ1-3; clone size: few; D gene: NA; CDR3 DNA: TGTGCCAGCAGTTACTCGAGGCTCGGAAACACCATATATTTT; CDR3 protein: CASSYSRLGNTIYF
CDR3 length: 12; V gene: TRBV20-1; J gene: TRBJ2-5; clone size: NA; D gene: NA; CDR3 DNA: TGCAGTGCTAGTTTACGGAGGGAGACCCAGTACTTC; CDR3 protein: CSASLRRETQYF
CDR3 length: 12; V gene: TRBV20-1; J gene: TRBJ1-2; clone size: NA; D gene: NA; CDR3 DNA: TGCAGTGCTCCCGGGGCTAACTATGGCTACACCTTC; CDR3 protein: CSAPGANYGYTF
CDR3 length: 16; V gene: TRBV6-1; J gene: TRBJ2-5; clone size: few; D gene: NA; CDR3 DNA: TGTGCCAGCAGTCCCAAGGGGGGGTGGAGACAAGAGACCCAGTACTTC; CDR3 protein: CASSPKGGWRQETQYF
CDR3 length: 15; V gene: TRBV12-3/TRBV12-4; J gene: TRBJ1-4; clone size: few; D gene: NA; CDR3 DNA: TGTGCCAGCAGCTCGTGGGACCGGTATAATGAAAAACTGTTTTTT; CDR3 protein: CASSSWDRYNEKLFF
CDR3 length: 13; V gene: TRBV20-1; J gene: TRBJ2-7; clone size: few; D gene: TRBD1; CDR3 DNA: TGCAGTGCTGGACAGGGGAGCTCCTACGAGCAGTACTTC; CDR3 protein: CSAGQGSSYEQYF
CDR3 length: 12; V gene: TRBV28; J gene: TRBJ2-5; clone size: many; D gene: NA; CDR3 DNA: TGTGCCAGCAGGGAAGCTATGGAGACCCAGTACTTC; CDR3 protein: CASREAMETQYF
CDR3 length: 14; V gene: TRBV9; J gene: TRBJ2-7; clone size: few; D gene: NA; CDR3 DNA: TGTGCCAGCAGCGCGGGGCAATTGAGGAACGAGCAGTACTTC; CDR3 protein: CASSAGQLRNEQYF
CDR3 length: 17; V gene: TRBV13; J gene: TRBJ2-7; clone size: NA; D gene: TRBD1; CDR3 DNA: TGTGCCAGCAGCATTACAGGGGAGACCTCATCCGTCTACGAGCAGTACTTC; CDR3 protein: CASSITGETSSVYEQYF
CDR3 length: 16; V gene: TRBV11-2; J gene: TRBJ2-1; clone size: once; D gene: NA; CDR3 DNA: TGTGCCAGCAGCTTAGTTTTCCCGGGTTTAGGTAATGAGCAGTTCTTC; CDR3 protein: CASSLVFPGLGNEQFF
CDR3 length: 14; V gene: TRBV10-3; J gene: TRBJ2-5; clone size: few; D gene: TRBD1; CDR3 DNA: TGTGCCATCAGTGACAGACAGGGTGTGGAGACCCAGTACTTC; CDR3 protein: CAISDRQGVETQYF
CDR3 length: 13; V gene: TRBV10-3; J gene: TRBJ1-3; clone size: few; D gene: NA; CDR3 DNA: TGTGCCATCTGTGTGGGAGAAGGAAACACCATATATTTT; CDR3 protein: CAICVGEGNTIYF
CDR3 length: 12; V gene: TRBV12-3/TRBV12-4; J gene: TRBJ2-7; clone size: NA; D gene: NA; CDR3 DNA: TGTGCCAGCAGTGTTGACAGGTACGAGCAGTACTTC; CDR3 protein: CASSVDRYEQYF
CDR3 length: 16; V gene: TRBV11-3; J gene: TRBJ1-1; clone size: NA; D gene: TRBD1; CDR3 DNA: TGTGCCAGCAGCCCGGGGACAGGGACGGGGCTTAGTGAAGCTTTCTTT; CDR3 protein: CASSPGTGTGLSEAFF
CDR3 length: 15; V gene: TRBV20-1; J gene: TRBJ2-5; clone size: many; D gene: NA; CDR3 DNA: TGCAGTGCTAGTACTGGCTGGCTGAGCCAAGAGACCCAGTACTTC; CDR3 protein: CSASTGWLSQETQYF
CDR3 length: 18; V gene: TRBV28; J gene: TRBJ1-6; clone size: many; D gene: TRBD1; CDR3 DNA: TGTGCCAGCAGTTTGGTTGCGGGACAGGGCGTCAATAATTCACCCCTCCACTTT; CDR3 protein: CASSLVAGQGVNNSPLHF
CDR3 length: 15; V gene: TRBV6-2/TRBV6-3; J gene: TRBJ1-2; clone size: NA; D gene: NA; CDR3 DNA: TGTGCCAGCAACCGGGACGGAGGATCGATTTATGGCTACACCTTC; CDR3 protein: CASNRDGGSIYGYTF
CDR3 length: 15; V gene: TRBV28; J gene: TRBJ1-2; clone size: NA; D gene: NA; CDR3 DNA: TGTGCCAGCAGTCCTCCAGGGGCGGGAGACTATGGCTACACCTTC; CDR3 protein: CASSPPGAGDYGYTF
CDR3 length: 15; V gene: TRBV27; J gene: TRBJ2-7; clone size: few; D gene: TRBD2; CDR3 DNA: TGTGCCAGCAGTTTATCGTCTAGCGGGAGGTACGAGCAGTACTTC; CDR3 protein: CASSLSSSGRYEQYF
CDR3 length: 13; V gene: TRBV7-2; J gene: TRBJ1-1; clone size: NA; D gene: NA; CDR3 DNA: TGTGCCAGCAGCCATCTAACAGGGAGTGAAGCTTTCTTT; CDR3 protein: CASSHLTGSEAFF
CDR3 length: 14; V gene: TRBV6-2/TRBV6-3; J gene: TRBJ2-2; clone size: NA; D gene: NA; CDR3 DNA: TGTGCCAGCAGTTACTCGGTGGGCACCGGGGAGCTGTTTTTT; CDR3 protein: CASSYSVGTGELFF
CDR3 length: 15; V gene: TRBV7-9; J gene: TRBJ2-7; clone size: many; D gene: TRBD1; CDR3 DNA: TGTGCCAGCAGCTCAGTAGGACAGGACCGCTACGAGCAGTACTTC; CDR3 protein: CASSSVGQDRYEQYF
CDR3 length: 12; V gene: TRBV30; J gene: TRBJ2-7; clone size: few; D gene: NA; CDR3 DNA: TGTGCCTGGGGGGACAACCCCTACGAGCAGTACTTC; CDR3 protein: CAWGDNPYEQYF
CDR3 length: 15; V gene: TRBV5-1; J gene: TRBJ1-5; clone size: few; D gene: NA; CDR3 DNA: TGCGCCAGCAGCATGGGGGCGTCAACGGATCAGCCCCAGCATTTT; CDR3 protein: CASSMGASTDQPQHF
CDR3 length: 15; V gene: TRBV25-1; J gene: TRBJ1-2; clone size: NA; D gene: TRBD1; CDR3 DNA: TGTGCCAGCAGTGACGGACAGGGGGCGCGGTATGGCTACACCTTC; CDR3 protein: CASSDGQGARYGYTF
CDR3 length: 15; V gene: TRBV7-3; J gene: TRBJ2-2; clone size: NA; D gene: NA; CDR3 DNA: TGTGCCAGCAGCTTAAAGGGACCGGACACCGGGGAGCTGTTTTTT; CDR3 protein: CASSLKGPDTGELFF
CDR3 length: 15; V gene: TRBV6-2/TRBV6-3; J gene: TRBJ2-5; clone size: many; D gene: TRBD1; CDR3 DNA: TGTGCCAGCAGTTACTCAGACAGGGTCCAAGAGACCCAGTACTTC; CDR3 protein: CASSYSDRVQETQYF
CDR3 length: 15; V gene: TRBV7-9; J gene: TRBJ2-7; clone size: NA; D gene: NA; CDR3 DNA: TGTGCCAGCAGCTCACTTCTGAGGGGAAAGGGGGAGCAGTACTTC; CDR3 protein: CASSSLLRGKGEQYF
CDR3 length: 15; V gene: TRBV7-9; J gene: TRBJ2-7; clone size: few; D gene: NA; CDR3 DNA: TGTGCCAGCAGCCCAGGGAGGGGGCGCGCCTACGAGCAGTACTTC; CDR3 protein: CASSPGRGRAYEQYF